These 9 T cell receptor beta chains came from one sample sequenced in a study of cytomegalovirus exposure and HLA in healthy donors. This PCR relied on a set of 60 Vbeta primers and 13 Jbeta primers. Here immunoSEQ multiplex PCR was the method, and the copy in TCRdb shows in-frame clones only, minus some. The table records 210,000 or so clones, 85% of them present only once. The specimen was PBMCs. The receptor set was obtained from a human donor in good health.

This chain links TRBV4-3 with TRBJ1-2; no definite D call. Germline lookup yields CDR1 LGHNA and CDR2 YSLEER. This CDR3 is built from 15 residues. Trimming removed 0 bases at V and 8 bases at J, with 16 bases between. CDR3 in amino acids: CASSQDSFGRAGYTF. CDR3 DNA sequence: TGCGCCAGCAGCCAAGATTCTTTTGGGAGGGCGGGCTACACCTTC.

This clone was picked up one time. The V gene is TRBV14, the J gene TRBJ1-2; D gene uncertain. CDR3 length: 14 residues. The germline gives CDR1 SGHDN, CDR2 FVKESK. The ends were cut back, 1 base at V and 0 bases at J, with 6 bases in the middle. The CDR3 loop reads CASSQGVTNYGYTF. The CDR3 DNA follows: TGTGCCAGCAGCCAAGGAGTTACTAACTATGGCTACACCTTC.

This clone was observed a single time. This chain uses TRBV11-2 with TRBJ1-1; tentative D call: TRBD1 (5 bases). In germline, CDR1 is SGHAT, CDR2 FQNNGV. The CDR3 covers 13 residues. Trimming took 5 bases from V and 4 from J, leaving 11 bases between them. The CDR3 bases are TGTGCCAGCAGCGCGGGGGGAGTCACTGAAGCTTTCTTT. This codes for CASSAGGVTEAFF.

The chain links TRBV5-4 to TRBJ2-3; 14 bases align to TRBD2. Germline assignment: CDR1 SGHNT and CDR2 YYREEE (reference sequence). CDR3 size: 17 residues. With V trimmed by 4 bases and J by 4 bases, 8 bases remained unmatched. The CDR3 nucleotides read TGTGCCAGCAGCCCCCATCTGGGACTAGCGGGAGCAGATACGCAGTATTTT. Its translation: CASSPHLGLAGADTQYF.

This sequence joins TRBV15 and TRBJ2-7; the match to TRBD2 covers 9 bases. The CDR3 contains 17 residues. The germline CDR1 and CDR2 sequences are LNHNV and YYDKDF (reference sequence). J gave up 2 bases and V 5 bases, and 13 bases lay outside the gene matches. CDR3 nucleotide sequence: TGTGCCACCAGCTCACCCCTGGGGCTAGCGGGGACCTACGAGCAGTACTTC. This gives the protein CATSSPLGLAGTYEQYF. The full variable domain, with the rest looked up from reference TRBV15 and TRBJ2-7, is DAMVIQNPRYQVTQFGKPVTLSCSQTLNHNVMYWYQQKSSQAPKLLFHYYDKDFNNEADTPDNFQSRRPNTSFCFLDIRSPGLGDTAMYLCATSSPLGLAGTYEQYFGPGTRLTVT.

V and J are TRBV4-2 and TRBJ2-7; 7 bases map to TRBD2. The trim removed 0 bases at V and 0 bases at J, leaving 5 bases unmatched. Germline CDR1 is LGHNA and CDR2 is YNFKEQ. The CDR3 runs 16 residues. The CDR3 region has the DNA TGTGCCAGCAGCCAAGAAGCGGGACGCCTCTCCTACGAGCAGTACTTC. Its protein product is CASSQEAGRLSYEQYF.

The CDR3 coding sequence is TGTGCCAGCAGCCAAGCTGCGGGAGATCACACCGGGGAGCTGTTTTTT. It translates to CASSQAAGDHTGELFF. The V gene is TRBV4-2, the J gene TRBJ2-2; 7 bases are a match to TRBD2. Germline CDR1 reads LGHNA; CDR2 reads YNFKEQ. The J segment lost 3 bases and the V segment lost 1 base, leaving 5 bases of the junction unmatched. The CDR3 length is 16 residues.

The rearrangement links TRBV28 to TRBJ1-1, with D perhaps TRBD1 (5 bases). Germline V lookup: CDR1 MDHEN, CDR2 SYDVKM. The CDR3 runs to 15 residues. V lost 5 bases to trimming and J lost 3 bases, with 16 bases between them. DNA for the CDR3: TGTGCCAGCAGTCCCCCGTCTGGGGGGTACACTGAAGCTTTCTTT. This codes for CASSPPSGGYTEAFF.

This rearrangement joins TRBV27 to TRBJ2-7, with a weak D call TRBD1 (6 bases). The V and J ends lost 2 bases and 4 bases respectively, with 9 bases between them. The CDR3 loop spans 13 amino acids. The germline CDR1 and CDR2 sequences are MNHEY and SMNVEV (reference sequence). This CDR3 is CASSLTQGYEQYF. In nucleotides, the CDR3 is TGTGCCAGCAGTTTAACTCAGGGGTACGAGCAGTACTTC.